Sequencing of this TCR beta chain was carried out in a study of blood T cell repertoires in COVID-19 (dated by TCRdb to 2018 to 2021). Study-wide context: Collaborator samples came from the United States, Italy and Spain and covered acute and convalescent phases of COVID-19. The prospective study material was composed of cDNA or gDNA derived from T cells, B-cell-depleted T cells, or PBMCs. Deeply sampled blood TCRbeta repertoires from subjects exposed to, actively infected with, or recovered from COVID-19 were included in the dataset. The repertoires were made available in a free public database intended to serve as a resource for research on the immune response to SARS-CoV-2. Samples were obtained from the ongoing ImmuneRACE study (first 160 participants) and from approximately 1,200 subjects provided by 6 global collaborators. Nearly every sample came with metadata listing a de-identified subject ID, COVID-19 status, age in years and sex. Where HLA class I and class II types were available, the types were taken from metadata supplied by the sample provider, not from assay-based typing.

For CDR1 and CDR2, the germline V gene lists MDHEN and SYDVKM. V loses 7 bases of germline sequence and J loses 0 bases, and the interval between the two ends is 10 bases. The CDR3 sequence holds 15 residues, the cysteine and phenylalanine included. Here the CDR3 DNA is all that survives: 45 bases in frame from base 1. On this clone: What antigen it recognizes has not been identified. No base quality information exists; no much larger clone differs at one position.

Collaborating institutions collected whole blood in K2EDTA tubes following their own protocols. For TCRbeta analysis, collaborators shipped samples as frozen whole blood, isolated PBMCs, or DNA extracted from either of those sample types. Results the study describes overall, beyond this receptor: The quantity of clinical and demographic metadata differed by source and by participant and was supplied without curation.

TCRbeta CDR3 regions were amplified from genomic DNA using the immunoSEQ Assay, a bias-controlled multiplex PCR. As for how the authors treated the data: The number of nucleated cells in each sample was estimated by amplification of reference gene primers within the assay. Sequence reads were collapsed and filtered to measure the absolute abundance of every unique TCRbeta CDR3 rearrangement. For each sample, productive Simpson clonality was calculated as the square root of Simpson's diversity index across productive rearrangements. The immuneACCESS repertoire file appears here via TCRdb, limited to in-frame rearrangements. These files lack a portion of the clones; in checked studies, under half of the deficit traces to unresolved V genes, and the cause of the others is not known. V and J calls plus clone size are reproduced from that table; the DNA served to infer D and trimming. In this sample the table shows under 300,000 clones, 70% to 90% of which occur a single time. Jointly, the top ten make up around 6.5% of the sample.

The specimen sequenced was peripheral blood. The receptor comes from a man aged 55 to 69 with acute or convalescent COVID-19. The rearrangement combines TRBV28 with TRBJ2-6; the D region possibly corresponds to TRBD2 (5 bases align). The sequence in DNA is TGTGCCAGCAACACCGGGATCTCTGGGGCCAACGTCCTGACTTTC. Its translation is CASNTGISGANVLTF.